The sequence of this T cell receptor (beta chain) was determined in a study of T-cell reconstitution after alpha-beta-depleted transplantation in children. The ends were cut back, 2 bases at V and 5 bases at J, with 16 bases in the middle. The CDR3 extends over 15 amino acids. In germline, CDR1 is KGHSH, CDR2 LQKENI. This clonotype was recorded at least ten times. What it recognizes is unknown. Molecular barcoding with unique molecular identifiers was used for the TCRbeta library. TCRdb re-derived calls from the PCR reads in MiXCR, one entry per CDR3 protein. The sample gives hundreds of thousands of distinct CDR3 sequences, over 10% of which show up once; 2.2% is in the top ten. General study points: It was surviving recipient T cells and thymic progenitors that gave some patients high TCRbeta diversity at day 60. By one year post-transplant, T-cell counts and diversity largely arose from T cells that were newly produced. Reportedly, roughly two months post-transplant, alpha-beta T cells arose from several hundred expanded graft clones.

This material consisted of PBMCs, mostly from graft donor cells, taken 360 days after TCRalphabeta/CD19-depleted stem cell transplant. This sequence was found in a male patient aged 10 to 17 who had a stem cell transplant for acute myeloid leukemia, so the T cells may come from the graft donor. V and J are TRBV18 and TRBJ2-7; the D gene is possibly TRBD1 (6 bases). CDR3 region: CASSPNRESMDEQYF. The CDR3 DNA reads as TGTGCCAGCTCACCAAACAGGGAGAGTATGGACGAGCAGTACTTC. The whole variable domain, filled in from reference TRBV18 and TRBJ2-7, reads NAGVMQNPRHLVRRRGQEARLRCSPMKGHSHVYWYRQLPEEGLKFMVYLQKENIIDESGMPKERFSAEFPKEGPSILRIQQVVRGDSAAYFCASSPNRESMDEQYFGPGTRLTVT.